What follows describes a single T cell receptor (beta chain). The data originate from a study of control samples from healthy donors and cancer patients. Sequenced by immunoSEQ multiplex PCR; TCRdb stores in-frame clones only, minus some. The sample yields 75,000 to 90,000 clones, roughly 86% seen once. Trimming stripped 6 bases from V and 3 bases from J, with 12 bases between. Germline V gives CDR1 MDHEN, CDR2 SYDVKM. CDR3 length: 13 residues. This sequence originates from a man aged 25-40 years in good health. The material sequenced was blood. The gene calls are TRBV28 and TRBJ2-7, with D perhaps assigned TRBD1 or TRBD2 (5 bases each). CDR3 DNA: TGTGCCAGCAGGGGACGGGTCCTCTACGAGCAGTACTTC. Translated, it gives CASRGRVLYEQYF.